Described below is a single TCR beta chain sequence and its context. Using immunoSEQ multiplex PCR, the repertoire was profiled, and TCRdb retains in-frame clones only, with some absent. The sample yields more than 50,000 clones, approximately 94% seen once. The CDR3 totals 14 residues. V lost 3 bases to trimming and J lost 4 bases; unmatched junction nucleotides: 5. From germline, CDR1 is SGHDT and CDR2 YYEEEE. The source of the sample is a study of T cell changes during pregnancy in multiple sclerosis. Sequencing used CD8+ T cells from peripheral blood mononuclear cells, obtained after pregnancy. This sequence joins TRBV5-6 and TRBJ2-7; the match to TRBD1 covers 9 bases. The source of this sequence is a female donor with multiple sclerosis, enrolled in a pregnancy study. The CDR3 loop is CASSSGTGMYEQYF. The CDR3 DNA follows: TGTGCCAGCAGCTCCGGGACAGGGATGTACGAGCAGTACTTC.